This T cell receptor (beta chain) derives from a study of T-cell memory formation after mild COVID-19. General study results and limits: A balance of CD4 and CD8 characterized clones contracting day 15 to 85, whereas later expanders leaned CD4+.

CDR1 and CDR2 (germline): DFQATT, SNEGSKA (reference sequence). This CDR3 is built from 11 residues. Unmatched junction bases numbered 3, after V lost 6 bases and J lost 7 bases. Of note for this clonotype: The antigen is not known.

In TCRdb, the 5' RACE reads were re-called with MiXCR into one record per CDR3 protein. The sample carries about 560,000 distinct CDR3 sequences, more than 15% recorded once. The chain uses TRBV20-1 and TRBJ2-4; TRBD1 matches 7 bases. The TCR sequence derives from an adult woman who had mild COVID-19 (a few samples of this study predate the infection). Cell type and time point are not known. The sequenced material came from PBMCs or a T cell subset sorted from them (not recorded which). CDR3 sequence (DNA): TGCAGTGCCGCGACAGGGAACATTCAGTACTTC. It yields the protein CSAATGNIQYF.